Listed here are 8 T cell receptor beta chains from one sample, sequenced in a study of cytomegalovirus exposure and HLA in healthy donors. The method was immunoSEQ multiplex PCR; TCRdb's version includes in-frame clones alone and lacks a portion of them. Here the sample spans about 280,000 clones, roughly 90% being singletons. The sequencing sample was made of PBMCs. The receptors derive from a woman aged 18 to 35 in good health and CMV-seronegative.

The chain is built from TRBV7-9 and TRBJ2-7; D possibly corresponds to TRBD1 (5 bases). This CDR3 is 13 amino acids long. The germline gives CDR1 SEHNR, CDR2 FQNEAQ (reference sequence). V lost 2 bases, J lost 7 bases, and 12 bases lay in between. DNA for the CDR3: TGTGCCAGCAGCTTAAGAACAGGAGATGAGCAGTACTTC. This sequence encodes CASSLRTGDEQYF.

The chain recombines TRBV27 with TRBJ2-7; D is possibly TRBD2 (6 bases). The V gene's germline CDR1 is MNHEY and CDR2 SMNVEV (reference sequence). This CDR3 has 14 residues. Between the trimmed V and J ends, which lost 0 bases and 0 bases, there was a span of 6 bases. Written as DNA, the CDR3 is TGTGCCAGCAGTTTATCGGGGGGCTCCTACGAGCAGTACTTC. Translating it yields CASSLSGGSYEQYF.

The chain links TRBV27 to TRBJ2-7; 8 nucleotides align to TRBD1. This CDR3 spans 15 amino acids. Germline CDR1 MNHEY, CDR2 SMNVEV (reference sequence). The V and J ends lost 4 bases and 4 bases, in that order; junction bases with no gene match: 9. The CDR3 loop is CASSSSGTGVYEQYF. In DNA, the CDR3 is TGTGCCAGCAGTTCGTCCGGGACAGGAGTGTACGAGCAGTACTTC.

The chain combines TRBV13 with TRBJ2-3; TRBD2 aligns across 11 bases. From germline, CDR1 is PRHDT and CDR2 FYEKMQ (reference sequence). This CDR3 contains 21 residues. Trimming at V came to 5 bases and at J to 0 bases, leaving 19 bases not matched to a gene. CDR3 protein: CASSLLPGLADEATSTDTQYF. The CDR3 DNA follows: TGTGCCAGCAGCCTATTGCCGGGACTAGCGGATGAGGCCACTAGCACAGATACGCAGTATTTT. Together with reference TRBV13 and TRBJ2-3, the CDR3 gives the full variable domain: AAGVIQSPRHLIKEKRETATLKCYPIPRHDTVYWYQQGPGQDPQFLISFYEKMQSDKGSIPDRFSAQQFSDYHSELNMSSLELGDSALYFCASSLLPGLADEATSTDTQYFGPGTRLTVL.

Note on this clone: Mismatch with germline at one junction end may stem from a read error. J is TRBJ2-3 and V is TRBV7-7; D could derive from TRBD1 or TRBD2 (6 bases each). Germline CDR1 SSHAT, CDR2 FNYEAQ (reference sequence). This CDR3 comprises 15 residues. DNA of the CDR3: TGTGCTAGCAGCTTAGGGGGAGGCCGTGCAGATACGCAGTATTTT. Translation gives CASSLGGGRADTQYF.

The chain links TRBV10-3 to TRBJ2-3; 12 positions agree with TRBD2. Germline V gene lookup returns CDR1 ENHRY and CDR2 SYGVKD. V trimming: 3 bases; J trimming: 0 bases; junction bases outside the gene matches: 4. The CDR3 sequence is 17 residues long. The DNA of the CDR3 is TGTGCCATCAGTGAAACCGGGACTAGCGGGAGCACAGATACGCAGTATTTT. Protein sequence: CAISETGTSGSTDTQYF.

This chain links TRBV27 with TRBJ1-1; no reliable D call. Germline values: CDR1 MNHEY, CDR2 SMNVEV (reference sequence). The germline V and J ends were trimmed by 3 bases and 1 base, with 12 bases remaining between them. The CDR3 runs 15 residues. The CDR3: CASSLSSSGNTEAFF. CDR3 DNA: TGTGCCAGCAGTTTGTCCTCCAGCGGGAACACTGAAGCTTTCTTT.

The chain uses TRBV5-1 and TRBJ2-5, with TRBD2 matching over 15 bases. The V segment lost 1 base and the J segment 5 bases; nucleotides outside the gene matches: 9. The CDR3 length is 18 residues. Looked up from germline, CDR1 is SGHRS and CDR2 is YFSETQ. Written as DNA, the CDR3 is TGCGCCAGCAGCTTGTTTCTGGGACTAGCGGGAGGAGGGGAGACCCAGTACTTC. It translates to CASSLFLGLAGGGETQYF.